These 5 T cell receptor beta chains were all obtained from the same sample, sequenced in a study of identifying expanded T cells in peripheral blood. Data came from immunoSEQ multiplex PCR; TCRdb stores just in-frame clones and leaves some out. The table includes approximately 100,000 clones, around 88% detected once. Specimen: blood. These receptors were collected from a person aged 18-69 years in good health.

This clone occurred once. The chain carries TRBV9 and TRBJ2-2; D not certain. Germline V gene data show CDR1 as SGDLS and CDR2 as YYNGEE. The V end lost 0 bases, the J end lost 6 bases, and 12 bases lay between the germline ends. The CDR3 covers 15 residues. The CDR3 region is CASSVVGRQAGELFF. The CDR3 nucleotides are TGTGCCAGCAGCGTAGTAGGGCGTCAGGCCGGGGAGCTGTTTTTT.

The rearrangement uses TRBV6-5 and TRBJ1-3; D is undetermined. The germline gives CDR1 MNHEY, CDR2 SVGAGI. The CDR3 covers 14 residues. V was clipped by 3 bases and J by 4 bases, with 10 bases between them. The CDR3 region has the DNA TGTGCCAGCAGTTATAGATCCCTGGGAAACACCATATATTTT. Translated: CASSYRSLGNTIYF.

The gene calls are TRBV20-1 and TRBJ1-4, with D tentatively TRBD1 (5 bases). This CDR3 spans 11 amino acids. Trimming pared 5 bases from V and 8 bases from J, leaving 9 bases between. The germline V gene has CDR1 DFQATT and CDR2 SNEGSKA (reference sequence). CDR3 sequence reads: CSASQEEKLFF. CDR3 nucleotides: TGCAGTGCTTCACAGGAGGAAAAACTGTTTTTT.

The chain employs TRBV12-2 and TRBJ2-3; the D call of TRBD1 is as the table states it, not checked on the DNA. TRBV12-2 is deemed a pseudogene. CDR3 size: 15 residues. CDR3 amino acids: CASRFRDREGDTQYF. The CDR3 nucleotides are TGTGCAAGTCGCTTCCGGGACAGGGAGGGCGATACGCAGTATTTT.

The CDR3: CASSPQGIGYEQYF. The CDR3 region has the DNA TGCGCCAGCAGCCCTCAGGGTATCGGCTACGAGCAGTACTTC. The chain joins TRBV5-1 to TRBJ2-7; possible D gene TRBD1, 5 bases. Per the germline V gene, CDR1 is SGHRS and CDR2 is YFSETQ. This CDR3 is 14 amino acids long. The V and J ends lost 4 bases and 3 bases respectively, with 14 bases between them.